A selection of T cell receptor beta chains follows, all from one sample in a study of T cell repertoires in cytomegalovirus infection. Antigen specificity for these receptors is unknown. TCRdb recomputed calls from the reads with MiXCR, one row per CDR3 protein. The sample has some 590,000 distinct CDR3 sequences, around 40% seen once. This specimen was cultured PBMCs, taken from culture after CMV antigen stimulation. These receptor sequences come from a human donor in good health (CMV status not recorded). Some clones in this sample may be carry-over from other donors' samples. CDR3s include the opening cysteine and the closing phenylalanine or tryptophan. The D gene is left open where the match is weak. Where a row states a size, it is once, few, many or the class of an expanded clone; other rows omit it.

TGTGCCAGCACCTTTGGCACCTGGGGGCAAGAGACCCAGTACTTC | CASTFGTWGQETQYF | TRBJ2-5 | TRBV12-3/TRBV12-4 | NA | NA
TGTGCCAGCAGCTTATACACTATCTTGAACACTGAAGCTTTCTTT | CASSLYTILNTEAFF | TRBJ1-1 | TRBV7-2 | NA | NA
TGTGCCAGCAGCTTTCTCCCTTCTGCTGGGTATTACTACGAGCAGTACTTC | CASSFLPSAGYYYEQYF | TRBJ2-7 | TRBV11-2 | NA | NA
TGTGCCAGCTCACCAGCCCCCGGGACAGGGGGCAGGAACACTGAAGCTTTCTTT | CASSPAPGTGGRNTEAFF | TRBJ1-1 | TRBV18 | few | TRBD1
TGTGCCATCAACGGGACCGACGACCACGTAGGGACCGCCTACGCAACCTTCGAGCAGTACTTC | CAINGTDDHVGTAYATFEQYF | TRBJ2-7 | TRBV10-3 | NA | NA
TGCAGTGCTCCCGGGACTAGCGCTTACAATGAGCAGTTCTTC | CSAPGTSAYNEQFF | TRBJ2-1 | TRBV20-1 | NA | TRBD2
TGCAGCGTTAGCTCGGGAGATTACAATGAGCAGTTCTTC | CSVSSGDYNEQFF | TRBJ2-1 | TRBV29-1 | NA | NA
TGCGCCAGCACGCCAAGAGAAGCGGGAGCCTCCTACAATGAGCAGTTCTTC | CASTPREAGASYNEQFF | TRBJ2-1 | TRBV4-1 | NA | TRBD2
TGTGCCAGCAGTTTTTATGGGGGTTTCGGCACTGAAGCTTTCTTT | CASSFYGGFGTEAFF | TRBJ1-1 | TRBV12-3/TRBV12-4 | NA | NA
TGTGCCAGCAGGCAAGCGGGAGTAACAGATACGCAGTATTTT | CASRQAGVTDTQYF | TRBJ2-3 | TRBV6-1 | NA | TRBD2
TGTGCCACCAGAAGAGCCCAGCGAGTGAACACTGAAGCTTTCTTT | CATRRAQRVNTEAFF | TRBJ1-1 | TRBV15 | few | NA
TGTGCCAGCAGCTTAATTAGTGGTCTGTTCCAAGAGACCCAGTACTTC | CASSLISGLFQETQYF | TRBJ2-5 | TRBV7-8 | NA | NA
TGTGCCATCAGCCCGGGACAGGGGGCCGGAATCATTCAGTACTTC | CAISPGQGAGIIQYF | TRBJ2-4 | TRBV10-3 | NA | TRBD1
TGCGCCAGCAGCCAAGAAGGTACGGCTAGCGGGAGCGATACGCAGTATTTT | CASSQEGTASGSDTQYF | TRBJ2-3 | TRBV4-3 | NA | TRBD2
TGCAGTGCTAGAGATCCCCGGGGCTACACCGGGGAGCTGTTTTTT | CSARDPRGYTGELFF | TRBJ2-2 | TRBV20-1 | NA | NA
TGTGCCAGCAGCTTCTCGTCGGCGCCGGGCACCGGGGAGCTGTTTTTT | CASSFSSAPGTGELFF | TRBJ2-2 | TRBV7-2 | many | NA
TGTGCCAGTACAGACAGGCCTAATCAGCCCCAGCATTTT | CASTDRPNQPQHF | TRBJ1-5 | TRBV19 | NA | NA
TGTGCCAGCAGCTTAGGGCCTCGGTCGGAGGGGTACTTC | CASSLGPRSEGYF | TRBJ2-7 | TRBV7-2 | few | NA
TGTGCCAGCAGCTTAGAAGGGCAGGCCCCGGGGCCCCAGCATTTT | CASSLEGQAPGPQHF | TRBJ1-5 | TRBV7-8 | few | NA
TGTGCCAGCAGCCGGACTAGCGGACAGGTGTGGGAGACCCAGTACTTC | CASSRTSGQVWETQYF | TRBJ2-5 | TRBV7-2 | few | TRBD2
TGTGCCAGCAGCCCCCACCGAGTTTCTAACGCCGGGGAGCTGTTTTTT | CASSPHRVSNAGELFF | TRBJ2-2 | TRBV7-2 | few | NA
TGTGCCAGCAGCCTGGGACAACCCACAGATACGCAGTATTTT | CASSLGQPTDTQYF | TRBJ2-3 | TRBV11-3 | few | NA
TGCAGCGTTGAGGCCGCAGGGGGTTACGAGCAGTACTTC | CSVEAAGGYEQYF | TRBJ2-7 | TRBV29-1 | NA | TRBD1
TGTGCCAGCAGCTTGGTCCCCGGGCTGGACTCTGTTGCCGCACAGAAGTACTTC | CASSLVPGLDSVAAQKYF | TRBJ2-5 | TRBV7-2 | NA | NA
TGTGCCACGGGGGAACCAGGATCCTACGAGCAGTACTTC | CATGEPGSYEQYF | TRBJ2-7 | TRBV18 | NA | NA
TGTGCCAGCAGTGACCAACGGGGATATGGCTACACCTTC | CASSDQRGYGYTF | TRBJ1-2 | TRBV6-1 | few | NA
TGTGCCAGCAGCTCCCGGGTCGCCAGGACAGGGTCCTATGGCTACACCTTC | CASSSRVARTGSYGYTF | TRBJ1-2 | TRBV14 | NA | TRBD1
TGTGCCAGCAACGACCCCACAGGGTTGGACACTGAAGCTTTCTTT | CASNDPTGLDTEAFF | TRBJ1-1 | TRBV28 | once | NA
TGTGCCAGCAGCTTAGTCGGGCTAGCGGGGGGGCCCGGTGAGCAGTTCTTC | CASSLVGLAGGPGEQFF | TRBJ2-1 | TRBV11-2 | few | TRBD2
TGTGCCAGCAGCCCCGCCGCACAGTCCTACGAGCAGTACTTC | CASSPAAQSYEQYF | TRBJ2-7 | TRBV7-2 | few | NA
TGTGCCAGCAGTCCGGGACAGGGGCATGAAAAACTGTTTTTT | CASSPGQGHEKLFF | TRBJ1-4 | TRBV12-3/TRBV12-4 | few | TRBD1
TGTGCCAGCAGCTTGTCTACGACAGCCCTGAAAGAGACCCAGTACTTC | CASSLSTTALKETQYF | TRBJ2-5 | TRBV5-4 | NA | NA
TGTGCCAGCAGCTTAACGGGTCTGGACCTCGAATTT | CASSLTGLDLEF | TRBJ1-4 | TRBV7-9 | NA | NA
TGTGCCAGCAGCTTTGTGGCCTTAGGGGGCGGGGAGCTGTTTTTT | CASSFVALGGGELFF | TRBJ2-2 | TRBV7-2 | few | NA
TGTGCCAGCAGTCCCCTGGGCCTGATTGACGAGCAGTACTTC | CASSPLGLIDEQYF | TRBJ2-7 | TRBV12-3/TRBV12-4 | NA | NA
TGTGCCAGCAGCTTGGGGACAGGGGATGTCGGGGAGCTGTTTTTT | CASSLGTGDVGELFF | TRBJ2-2 | TRBV7-7 | few | TRBD1
TGTGCCAGCAGCTTGTCAGGGGTCGACTACACCTTC | CASSLSGVDYTF | TRBJ1-2 | TRBV11-3 | few | NA
TGTGCTAGTGGTTTGGTAGGGTTAGCGGGGCCCTTCTACAATGAGCAGTTCTTC | CASGLVGLAGPFYNEQFF | TRBJ2-1 | TRBV12-5 | NA | TRBD2
TGTGCCAGCACTACAGGGTGGGGCCCAAGCTCTGGGGCCAACGTCCTGACTTTC | CASTTGWGPSSGANVLTF | TRBJ2-6 | TRBV2 | NA | NA
TGTGCCAGCAGATCAGACAGGGATAGCAATCAGCCCCAGCATTTT | CASRSDRDSNQPQHF | TRBJ1-5 | TRBV6-1 | few | TRBD1
TGTGCCACCAGTGATTTAGCGGGGGTCGATAACCGCAATGAGCAGTTCTTC | CATSDLAGVDNRNEQFF | TRBJ2-1 | TRBV24-1 | NA | TRBD2
TGTGCCACCAGCAGAGTGATGGACACCATATATTTT | CATSRVMDTIYF | TRBJ1-3 | TRBV15 | few | NA
TGTGCCAGCAGCTTATACAGTGGGCGCAATCAGCCCCAGCATTTT | CASSLYSGRNQPQHF | TRBJ1-5 | TRBV7-2 | NA | NA
TGTGCCAGCAGTCGAGGGGTCAGGTTGGGCTCCTACGAGCAGTACTTC | CASSRGVRLGSYEQYF | TRBJ2-7 | TRBV7-2 | few | NA
TGTGCCAGCACCCCCGTGGGGCGGGAGAGCTACGAGCAGTACTTC | CASTPVGRESYEQYF | TRBJ2-7 | TRBV12-3/TRBV12-4 | few | TRBD2
TGCGCCAGCAGCCAAGAGGAGGGCGCCTCTGGAAACACCATATATTTT | CASSQEEGASGNTIYF | TRBJ1-3 | TRBV4-1 | NA | NA
TGTGCCACCAGCAGAGCCACCTCTGGGGCCAACGTCCTGACTTTC | CATSRATSGANVLTF | TRBJ2-6 | TRBV15 | NA | NA
TGCAGTGCTAGAGATGGGACACCGAACACCGGGGAGCTGTTTTTT | CSARDGTPNTGELFF | TRBJ2-2 | TRBV20-1 | NA | NA
TGTGCCAGTAGCTCAAGCGGACAATCCACAGATACGCAGTATTTT | CASSSSGQSTDTQYF | TRBJ2-3 | TRBV7-2 | NA | NA
TGTGCCAGCAGCTGGAGAACTAGCGGCTCAAATGAGCAGTTCTTC | CASSWRTSGSNEQFF | TRBJ2-1 | TRBV7-2 | few | TRBD2
TGTGCCAGCAGCAAACCGACTGAGTACTATGGCTACACCTTC | CASSKPTEYYGYTF | TRBJ1-2 | TRBV7-2 | few | NA
TGTGCCAGCAGCTACGACTTCTTGGATGAGCAGTTCTTC | CASSYDFLDEQFF | TRBJ2-1 | TRBV11-2 | few | NA
TGTGCTGTTGAAACTGGAAACACCATATATTTT | CAVETGNTIYF | TRBJ1-3 | TRBV7-9 | few | NA
TGCGCCAGCAGCTTGGGGACAGCCAAAAGCATTCAGTACTTC | CASSLGTAKSIQYF | TRBJ2-4 | TRBV5-1 | NA | NA
TGTGCCAGCAGTTTTCGGGTGTATAATTCACCCCTCCACTTT | CASSFRVYNSPLHF | TRBJ1-6 | TRBV6-2/TRBV6-3 | NA | NA